This T cell receptor beta chain originates from a study of OX40 agonist ivuxolimab in advanced cancers. The wider study: As their treatment, patients were administered ivuxolimab, an agonistic anti-OX40 (CD134) antibody. Dose-escalation subjects each had hepatocellular carcinoma, melanoma, renal cell or head and neck cancer. Overall study results and limits: Partly responding patients at 0.1-3.0 mg/kg showed some of the smallest clonal expansion. In CD8+ T cells, expanded clones were on average more numerous than in CD4+.

CDR1 SGHVS and CDR2 FQNEAQ come from the germline V gene. The CDR3 totals 14 residues. The J segment lost 1 base and the V segment lost 5 bases, leaving 4 bases of the junction unmatched. For this clone: The antigen remains unidentified.

Here immunoSEQ multiplex PCR was the method, and the copy in TCRdb shows in-frame clones only, minus some. The table shows under 65,000 clones, with about 88% occurring only once. The sequence derives from an adult with an advanced solid tumor such as melanoma, head and neck, liver or kidney cancer. The chain recombines TRBV7-8 with TRBJ1-2; 7 bases fit TRBD1. The sample in question was CD4+ or CD8+ T cells sorted from blood, obtained in a trial of the OX40 agonist ivuxolimab. This chain's CDR3 is CASSPGTDNYGYTF. CDR3 sequence (DNA): TGTGCCAGCAGCCCAGGGACAGATAACTATGGCTACACCTTC.